Listed below are T cell receptor beta chains from one sample, sequenced in a study of OX40 agonist ivuxolimab in advanced cancers. TCRdb's copy holds only in-frame clones and misses some; the assay was immunoSEQ multiplex PCR. The table records around 2,000 clones, about four fifths of them present only once. This sample comprised CD4+ or CD8+ T cells sorted from blood, obtained in a trial of the OX40 agonist ivuxolimab. All receptors come from an adult with an advanced solid tumor such as melanoma, head and neck, liver or kidney cancer. Both conserved end residues are part of each CDR3. A D gene is named only where the DNA matches it firmly. Size is stated for part of the rows, as once, few or many counts, or as a class when the clone is expanded.

D gene	V gene	J gene	clone size	CDR3 protein	CDR3 DNA
TRBD1	TRBV7-9	TRBJ1-4	.	CASSPSRTGGEKLFF	TGTGCCAGCAGCCCCTCCAGGACAGGGGGTGAAAAACTGTTTTTT
TRBD1	TRBV9	TRBJ2-3	.	CASSVVDRGTDTQYF	TGTGCCAGCAGCGTAGTGGACAGGGGCACAGATACGCAGTATTTT
TRBD2	TRBV27	TRBJ2-5	.	CASAGLAGSRKETQYF	TGTGCCAGCGCCGGACTAGCGGGGAGTCGAAAAGAGACCCAGTACTTC
TRBD1	TRBV10-3	TRBJ1-1	.	CAISEPTGTAEAFF	TGTGCCATCAGTGAGCCGACCGGGACAGCTGAAGCTTTCTTT
.	TRBV4-1	TRBJ2-3	large	CASSQESPPNSDTQYF	TGCGCCAGCAGCCAAGAGTCCCCTCCCAATTCCGATACGCAGTATTTT
.	TRBV5-5	TRBJ2-4	.	CASMSDRLAKNIQYF	TGTGCCAGCATGTCCGACAGATTAGCCAAAAACATTCAGTACTTC
.	TRBV5-3	TRBJ2-7	.	CARTPSSYEQYF	TGTGCCAGAACGCCAAGCTCCTACGAGCAGTACTTC
TRBD1	TRBV14	TRBJ1-6	.	CASSKDRVGLTSPLHF	TGTGCCAGCAGCAAGGACAGGGTGGGTCTTACTTCACCCCTCCACTTT
TRBD1	TRBV10-3	TRBJ1-5	.	CATRGQVKGQPQHF	TGTGCCACCAGGGGGCAGGTCAAGGGACAGCCCCAGCATTTT
.	TRBV4-1	TRBJ2-5	.	CASSPGGQETQYF	TGCGCCAGCAGCCCCGGCGGTCAAGAGACCCAGTACTTC
.	TRBV29-1	TRBJ1-1	.	CSVVGDSEAFF	TGCAGCGTTGTAGGTGACAGTGAAGCTTTCTTT
.	TRBV4-1	TRBJ2-2	.	CASSQVLLGWATGELFF	TGCGCCAGCAGCCAAGTTTTGTTAGGGTGGGCCACCGGGGAGCTGTTTTTT
.	TRBV5-4	TRBJ2-7	.	CATSGSPKEQYF	TGTGCCACTTCCGGGAGTCCGAAGGAGCAGTACTTC
.	TRBV10-2	TRBJ1-5	.	CASGVGNQPQHF	TGCGCCAGTGGAGTGGGCAATCAGCCCCAGCATTTT
.	TRBV7-9	TRBJ2-7	few	CASSLGAYEQYF	TGTGCCAGCAGCTTAGGGGCCTACGAGCAGTACTTC
.	TRBV6-4	TRBJ2-5	once	CASSEMAGQGKETQYF	TGTGCCAGCAGTGAAATGGCAGGGCAGGGGAAGGAGACCCAGTACTTC
.	TRBV11-2	TRBJ1-1	.	CASSLVRNEAFF	TGTGCCAGCAGCTTAGTACGCAATGAAGCTTTCTTT
.	TRBV9	TRBJ2-1	.	CASSVGRSEQFF	TGTGCCAGCAGCGTTGGAAGGAGTGAGCAGTTCTTC
TRBD1	TRBV19	TRBJ2-2	.	CASLRGHTGELFF	TGTGCCAGCCTCAGGGGGCACACCGGGGAGCTGTTTTTT
TRBD2	TRBV4-1	TRBJ2-3	.	CASSLTSGGITDTQYF	TGCGCCAGCAGCCTGACTAGCGGGGGAATCACAGATACGCAGTATTTT
TRBD1	TRBV6-5	TRBJ2-7	.	CASSFTGTGRLEQYF	TGTGCCAGCAGTTTTACCGGGACAGGGCGTCTCGAGCAGTACTTC
.	TRBV5-1	TRBJ2-7	.	CASSLGTGEQYF	TGCGCCAGCAGCTTGGGGACCGGGGAGCAGTACTTC
.	TRBV25-1	TRBJ2-1	.	CASSDRPLVEQFF	TGTGCCAGCAGTGACCGCCCCCTGGTTGAGCAGTTCTTC
.	TRBV6-1	TRBJ2-2	.	CASRPEAANTGELFF	TGTGCCAGCAGACCGGAGGCGGCGAACACCGGGGAGCTGTTTTTT
TRBD2	TRBV6-5	TRBJ2-7	.	CASSQGREGHEQYF	TGTGCCAGCAGCCAGGGGCGGGAGGGCCACGAGCAGTACTTC
TRBD1	TRBV7-9	TRBJ1-6	large	CASSLTQGGPLHF	TGTGCCAGCAGCTTGACACAGGGGGGACCCCTCCACTTT
.	TRBV7-9	TRBJ1-2	few	CASSFVEEGNGYTF	TGTGCCAGCAGCTTCGTGGAGGAGGGGAATGGCTACACCTTC
TRBD2	TRBV4-2	TRBJ2-3	once	CASSQEGASGLTDTQYF	TGTGCCAGCAGCCAAGAAGGCGCTAGCGGGCTCACAGATACGCAGTATTTT
.	TRBV7-9	TRBJ2-1	.	CASSLGEGRRSYNEQFF	TGTGCCAGCAGCTTAGGCGAGGGGCGACGGTCCTACAATGAGCAGTTCTTC
TRBD1	TRBV4-1	TRBJ2-7	.	CASSQEGTGRDEQYF	TGCGCCAGCAGCCAAGAGGGGACAGGACGCGACGAGCAGTACTTC
.	TRBV10-2	TRBJ2-7	.	CASRKGLSSYEQYF	TGCGCCAGCAGGAAGGGACTCAGCTCCTACGAGCAGTACTTC
.	TRBV4-1	TRBJ2-7	.	CASSQDSPREYYEQYF	TGCGCCAGCAGCCAAGATAGCCCCAGGGAATACTACGAGCAGTACTTC
.	TRBV7-8	TRBJ1-4	.	CASSSTHTNEKLFF	TGTGCCAGCAGCTCGACCCATACTAATGAAAAACTGTTTTTT
.	TRBV21-1	TRBJ1-1	.	CASRLWTDHEAFF	TGTGCCAGCAGACTTTGGACGGATCATGAAGCTTTCTTT
.	TRBV27	TRBJ1-1	.	CASRPRGLHTEAFF	TGTGCCAGCAGGCCCCGGGGCTTACACACTGAAGCTTTCTTT
.	TRBV4-1	TRBJ1-1	.	CASSQDGRGGTEAFF	TGCGCCAGCAGCCAAGATGGGAGGGGTGGGACTGAAGCTTTCTTT
.	TRBV7-9	TRBJ2-1	.	CASSAPDLGINEQFF	TGTGCCAGCAGCGCCCCTGACCTAGGTATCAATGAGCAGTTCTTC
TRBD2	TRBV4-2	TRBJ2-7	.	CASSLAGGFEQYF	TGTGCCAGCAGCTTGGCGGGAGGTTTCGAGCAGTACTTC
TRBD1	TRBV5-1	TRBJ2-1	.	CASSLRQGDTYNEQFF	TGCGCCAGCAGCTTGAGACAGGGGGACACCTACAATGAGCAGTTCTTC